This note documents a single TCR beta chain sequence. One junction end disagrees with the germline gene, perhaps due to a read error. These data belong to a study of T cell responses to AZD1222 COVID-19 vaccine. CDR1 and CDR2 (germline): MNHEY, SVGAGI. CDR3 length: 12 amino acids. Sequencing used immunoSEQ multiplex PCR; TCRdb keeps in-frame clones, though not all of them. This sample yields about 190,000 clones, of which 85% to 95% are seen a single time; approximately 1.4% belongs to the top ten. The sequence was collected from an adult in good health. The source was peripheral blood, collected on day 0 of AZD1222 vaccination. This chain joins TRBV6-5 and TRBJ1-4, with 7 bases lining up with TRBD1. The CDR3, as DNA: TGCGCCTCAGACAGGGCGAATGAAAAACTGTTTTTT. Amino acid sequence: CASDRANEKLFF.